The 14 T cell receptor beta chains given below trace back to one sample, sequenced in a study of Graves' ophthalmopathy and Graves' hyperthyroidism. The authors amplified TCR beta CDR3 regions from RNA transcripts. The workflow started with a first-round RT-PCR run with HTBI primers and then moved on to a second-round multiplex PCR. TCRdb ran MiXCR on the multiplex PCR reads and lists one entry per CDR3 protein. The repertoire holds 360,000 or so distinct CDR3 sequences, with about 16% as singletons. The sequencing sample was made of peripheral blood. Receptor source: a woman aged 18-29 years with Graves' ophthalmopathy.

This clonotype was recorded many times. The chain couples TRBV28 to TRBJ1-5; TRBD1 matches 7 bases. V gave up 2 bases and J gave up 3 bases; unmatched junction bases: 16. In germline, CDR1 is MDHEN, CDR2 SYDVKM. This CDR3 spans 19 amino acids. As DNA, the CDR3 is TGTGCCAGCAGTTTAAATGAGGTGGTGGCAGGGGGAAACAATCAGCCCCAGCATTTT. Its protein is CASSLNEVVAGGNNQPQHF.

Turning to this clonotype: A much larger clone lies a single base off, so this may be a read error. The rearrangement uses TRBV29-1 and TRBJ2-7, with 9 bases lining up with TRBD1. V dropped 8 bases and J dropped 1; count of bases not matched to a gene: 12. The CDR3 loop spans 15 amino acids. CDR1 and CDR2 (germline): SQVTM, ANQGSEA. This chain's CDR3 is CSLLGQGTLSYEQYF. Written as DNA, the CDR3 is TGCAGCCTCCTGGGACAGGGAACTTTATCCTACGAGCAGTACTTC.

The chain recombines TRBV9 with TRBJ2-7; TRBD2 matches 8 bases. J gave up 1 base and V 2 bases, and 5 bases lay outside the gene matches. The CDR3 spans 15 residues. CDR1 is SGDLS and CDR2 is YYNGEE in the germline V gene. CDR3 nucleotide sequence: TGTGCCAGCAGCGTTGCTAGCGGGCCTTCCTACGAGCAGTACTTC. Residues: CASSVASGPSYEQYF.

This clonotype has at least ten counts. The V and J genes are TRBV30 and TRBJ2-5; TRBD1 matches 8 bases. The CDR3 covers 14 residues. The germline V gene encodes CDR1 GTSNPN and CDR2 SVGIG (reference sequence). Trimming took 2 bases from V and 2 from J; bases not matched to a gene: 4. The CDR3 coding sequence is TGTGCCTGGAGTACCGGGACAGGACAAGAGACCCAGTACTTC. It yields the protein CAWSTGTGQETQYF. Combining the CDR3 with reference TRBV30 and TRBJ2-5 gives the whole variable domain SQTIHQWPATLVQPVGSPLSLECTVEGTSNPNLYWYRQAAGRGLQLLFYSVGIGQISSEVPQNLSASRPQDRQFILSSKKLLLSDSGFYLCAWSTGTGQETQYFGPGTRLLVL.

The sample holds many counts of this clonotype. The J gene is TRBJ1-2, the V gene TRBV7-4; 11 bases agree with TRBD1. V lost 5 bases and J lost 6; bases outside the gene matches: 11. This CDR3 contains 16 residues. Germline loops: CDR1 SGHVT, CDR2 SQSDAQ. This CDR3 is CASSLHRDRGSDGYTF. The DNA of the CDR3 is TGTGCCAGCAGCCTCCACCGGGACAGGGGGTCGGATGGCTACACCTTC.

The rearrangement uses TRBV30 and TRBJ2-2; D uncertain. Per germline, CDR1 GTSNPN and CDR2 SVGIG (reference sequence). The CDR3 spans 13 residues. V was trimmed by 0 bases and J by 6 bases, leaving 8 bases between them. CDR3 residues: CAWSVGFPGELFF. In nucleotides, the CDR3 is TGTGCCTGGAGTGTTGGGTTTCCCGGGGAGCTGTTTTTT. Together with reference TRBV30 and TRBJ2-2, the CDR3 gives the full variable domain: SQTIHQWPATLVQPVGSPLSLECTVEGTSNPNLYWYRQAAGRGLQLLFYSVGIGQISSEVPQNLSASRPQDRQFILSSKKLLLSDSGFYLCAWSVGFPGELFFGEGSRLTVL.

The chain uses TRBV27 and TRBJ2-7; 14 nucleotides agree with TRBD2. The germline gives CDR1 MNHEY, CDR2 SMNVEV (reference sequence). This CDR3 has 16 residues. V was pared by 5 bases and J by 3 bases, with 6 bases of the junction left unmatched. CDR3 bases: TGTGCCAGCAGTCCTGGGACTAGCGGGAGTTTCTACGAGCAGTACTTC. It yields the protein CASSPGTSGSFYEQYF.

This clonotype occurred many times. The V call is TRBV13, the J call TRBJ1-1; TRBD1 agrees at 8 bases. The CDR3 extends over 16 amino acids. J lost 2 bases, V lost 5 bases, and 10 bases had no gene match. Germline CDR1 reads PRHDT; CDR2 reads FYEKMQ (reference sequence). The CDR3 bases are TGTGCCAGCAGCCGTTTCGTTACAGGGGGTAACACTGAAGCTTTCTTT. Residues: CASSRFVTGGNTEAFF.

At least ten counts were recorded for this clonotype. This sequence joins TRBV7-2 and TRBJ2-7, with D perhaps matching TRBD1 or TRBD2 (5 bases each). V was shortened by 5 bases and J by 0 bases, with 20 bases between the two germline ends. There are 17 residues in the CDR3. CDR1 SGHTA and CDR2 FQGNSA come from the germline V gene. The CDR3 coding sequence is TGTGCCAGCAGCCTACACGCGTCCGGGACCTACTCCTACGAGCAGTACTTC. This codes for CASSLHASGTYSYEQYF.

At least ten counts were recorded for this clonotype. The CDR3 loop is CASSYGRTGELFF. For the CDR3, the DNA is TGCGCCAGCAGCTATGGGCGCACCGGGGAGCTGTTTTTT. This chain joins TRBV5-1 and TRBJ2-2; D not certain. This CDR3 is built from 13 residues. Trimming left V 3 bases short and J 4 bases short, with 7 bases between. Germline values: CDR1 SGHRS, CDR2 YFSETQ. Based on the CDR3 plus reference TRBV5-1 and TRBJ2-2, the full variable domain is KAGVTQTPRYLIKTRGQQVTLSCSPISGHRSVSWYQQTPGQGLQFLFEYFSETQRNKGNFPGRFSGRQFSNSRSEMNVSTLELGDSALYLCASSYGRTGELFFGEGSRLTVL.

This clonotype has at least ten counts. The CDR3 sequence is CASSVRDRGEENIQYF. CDR3 bases: TGTGCCAGTAGTGTCCGGGACAGGGGGGAAGAAAACATTCAGTACTTC. The chain couples TRBV19 to TRBJ2-4; 11 bases align to TRBD1. Germline V gene data show CDR1 as LNHDA and CDR2 as SQIVND (reference sequence). With V trimmed by 5 bases and J by 5 bases, 8 bases remained unmatched. This CDR3 has 16 residues.

This clonotype was counted at least ten times. The rearrangement links TRBV4-1 to TRBJ2-5, with TRBD1 matching 10 bases. The length of the CDR3 is 16 residues. Trimming took 3 bases from V and 3 from J; bases not matched to a gene: 7. Germline V gives CDR1 MGHRA, CDR2 YSYEKL. Here the CDR3 reads CASSHYAGTGEETQYF. CDR3 DNA: TGCGCCAGCAGCCATTACGCCGGGACAGGGGAAGAGACCCAGTACTTC.

This clonotype appeared many times. The rearrangement uses TRBV6-1 and TRBJ2-7; perhaps TRBD1 as D (5 bases). This CDR3 is built from 16 residues. Trimming removed 4 bases at V and 5 bases at J, with 21 bases between. Germline V gene data show CDR1 as MNHNS and CDR2 as SASEGT. CDR3 loop: CASSGMSTVLIHEQYF. The CDR3 bases are TGTGCCAGCAGTGGTATGTCGACAGTCTTAATCCACGAGCAGTACTTC.

This clonotype has ten or more counts. V and J are TRBV28 and TRBJ2-7; no clear D. V was pared by 7 bases and J by 2 bases, with 9 bases between. Germline assignment: CDR1 MDHEN and CDR2 SYDVKM. The CDR3 contains 12 residues. CDR3 amino acids: CASTMGTYEQYF. The CDR3 coding sequence is TGTGCCAGCACTATGGGGACCTACGAGCAGTACTTC.